A single sample is the source of the 29 T cell receptor beta chains below, sequenced in a study of Graves' ophthalmopathy and Graves' hyperthyroidism. Amplification targeted the TCR beta CDR3 regions, with RNA transcripts as the source material. First-round RT-PCR employed HTBI primers, with a second-round multiplex PCR after it. TCRdb reanalysed the multiplex PCR reads using MiXCR and keeps one entry per CDR3 protein. The sample yields about 400,000 distinct CDR3 sequences, approximately 20% seen once. The specimen sequenced was peripheral blood. These receptors were taken from a woman younger than 30 with Graves' ophthalmopathy.

Ten or more counts support this clonotype. The chain links TRBV6-1 to TRBJ2-7, with D perhaps matching TRBD1 or TRBD2 (5 bases each). The CDR3 totals 15 residues. V lost 6 bases, J lost 2 bases, and 17 bases lay in between. The V gene's germline CDR1 is MNHNS and CDR2 SASEGT. The CDR3 region is CASRPYGTGTYEQYF. Here the CDR3 DNA reads TGTGCCAGCAGACCTTACGGGACGGGGACCTACGAGCAGTACTTC.

This clonotype was recorded at least ten times. This chain joins TRBV11-2 and TRBJ2-7, with D unresolved. Germline assignment: CDR1 SGHAT and CDR2 FQNNGV. The CDR3 sequence is 13 residues long. V gave up 5 bases and J gave up 6 bases, with 14 bases separating them. The CDR3 DNA reads TGTGCCAGCAGCGGCCTCGATTTGCCCGAGCAGTACTTC. Translation gives CASSGLDLPEQYF.

V is TRBV6-5 and J is TRBJ2-7; D perhaps matches TRBD1 (6 bases). Germline CDR1 is MNHEY and CDR2 is SVGAGI. Trimming stripped 0 bases from V and 0 bases from J, with 15 bases between. This CDR3 contains 17 residues. The CDR3 nucleotides are TGTGCCAGCAGTTACTCGGAGGTGGGACAAGGCTCCTACGAGCAGTACTTC. Amino acid sequence: CASSYSEVGQGSYEQYF.

The chain links TRBV6-1 to TRBJ1-5, with D possibly matching TRBD1 (5 bases). This CDR3 is 15 amino acids long. CDR1 and CDR2 from the germline V gene are MNHNS and SASEGT. The V end was cut by 5 bases, the J end by 0 bases, with 11 bases between. The CDR3 sequence: CASSLTADSNQPQHF. The CDR3 DNA follows: TGTGCCAGCAGTCTGACAGCAGATAGCAATCAGCCCCAGCATTTT.

The table lists this clonotype with many counts. At one end the junction does not follow the germline gene, possibly because of a read error. The chain has TRBV7-7 and TRBJ2-7, with a weak D call TRBD2 (5 bases). Germline V lookup: CDR1 SSHAT, CDR2 FNYEAQ (reference sequence). This CDR3 contains 13 residues. The CDR3 DNA is TGTGCTAGCAGCCGAACTAGGCCCTACGAGCAGTACTTC. Translated: CASSRTRPYEQYF.

V gene TRBV12-3 or TRBV12-4 combines with J gene TRBJ1-6; D is unclear. V lost 6 bases and J 7 bases, leaving 16 bases between the germline ends. The CDR3 sequence is 15 residues long. This CDR3 reads CASSPSVRANSPLHF. CDR3 DNA: TGTGCCAGCAGCCCCTCTGTCCGAGCAAATTCACCCCTCCACTTT.

Ten or more counts support this clonotype. A much larger clone differs by one base, so this may be a read error. CDR3 protein: CASSGYLNTEALF. Here the CDR3 DNA reads TGCGCCAGCAGCGGTTATTTGAACACTGAAGCTCTCTTT. V is TRBV5-1 and J is TRBJ1-1; D is ambiguous. Per the germline V gene, CDR1 is SGHRS and CDR2 is YFSETQ. The CDR3 totals 13 residues.

Comments on this clonotype: This may come from a read error, since a much larger clone is one base off. This chain links TRBV4-1 with TRBJ1-3; D unresolved. This CDR3 is 17 amino acids long. V dropped 4 bases and J dropped 0 bases, with 16 bases sitting between them. Germline loops: CDR1 MGHRA, CDR2 YSYEKL. The CDR3 loop is CASSLIGRQLSGNTIYF. CDR3 sequence (DNA): TGCGCCAGCAGCCTTATAGGAAGGCAGCTCTCTGGAAACACCATATATTTT.

At least ten counts were recorded for this clonotype. The chain employs TRBV27 and TRBJ1-6; TRBD1 matches at 8 bases. The CDR3 sequence is 15 residues long. Germline V lookup: CDR1 MNHEY, CDR2 SMNVEV (reference sequence). J lost 7 bases, V lost 6 bases, and 8 bases had no gene match. The CDR3 DNA reads as TGTGCCAGCAGGATGACAGGGGTACACAATTCACCCCTCCACTTT. Translating it yields CASRMTGVHNSPLHF.

This clonotype has a count of ten or more. The chain uses TRBV9 and TRBJ1-2, with 9 positions matching TRBD1. V lost 0 bases to trimming and J lost 4 bases; unmatched junction nucleotides: 7. Per the germline V gene, CDR1 is SGDLS and CDR2 is YYNGEE. The CDR3 totals 16 residues. The CDR3: CASSVAGQGRGYGYTF. The CDR3 coding sequence is TGTGCCAGCAGCGTAGCTGGACAGGGGAGAGGCTATGGCTACACCTTC.

This clonotype has at least ten counts. V usage is TRBV2 and J usage is TRBJ2-4; 8 nucleotides agree with TRBD1. The V gene's germline CDR1 is SNHLY and CDR2 FYNNEI. V lost 3 bases, J lost 0 bases, and 4 bases stayed unmatched. The CDR3 covers 16 residues. The CDR3 DNA reads TGTGCCAGCAGTGAGACAGGGGTTAGAGCCAAAAACATTCAGTACTTC. Translating it yields CASSETGVRAKNIQYF.

The sample holds many counts of this clonotype. The chain carries TRBV7-2 and TRBJ2-7; 7 bases line up with TRBD2. Germline CDR1 reads SGHTA; CDR2 reads FQGNSA. This CDR3 contains 14 residues. V lost 6 bases, J lost 3 bases, and 8 bases stayed unmatched. The CDR3, as DNA: TGTGCCAGCAGGACCCCGGGACTATACTACGAGCAGTACTTC. Its protein product is CASRTPGLYYEQYF.

This clonotype was seen many times. This chain connects TRBV4-2 to TRBJ2-5; 9 bases line up with TRBD1. Germline CDR1 and CDR2: LGHNA and YNFKEQ. V gave up 4 bases and J gave up 3 bases; unmatched junction bases: 6. CDR3 length: 15 amino acids. CDR3 sequence (DNA): TGTGCCAGCAGCCCCCCCACAGGGGGCGAAGAGACCCAGTACTTC. Amino acids: CASSPPTGGEETQYF.

This clonotype was detected ten times or more. The CDR3 sequence is CASSPAVTIQETQYF. The CDR3 DNA is TGTGCCAGCAGCCCCGCAGTAACAATACAAGAGACCCAGTACTTC. The V gene is TRBV14, the J gene TRBJ2-5; D uncertain. Deletions cut 4 bases from V and 2 bases from J, with 14 bases between. The CDR3 extends over 15 amino acids. Germline loops: CDR1 SGHDN, CDR2 FVKESK.

The genes are TRBV27 and TRBJ2-5, with D possibly TRBD2 on 6 matching bases. The germline gives CDR1 MNHEY, CDR2 SMNVEV (reference sequence). CDR3 length: 17 amino acids. Deletions cut 4 bases from V and 1 base from J, with 19 bases between. The CDR3 DNA reads as TGTGCCAGCAGTTCTAATACCCTAGCGTCCTTCCAAGAGACCCAGTACTTC. Translated: CASSSNTLASFQETQYF.

This clonotype occurred many times. The CDR3: CASSSRLKAFF. Written as DNA, the CDR3 is TGTGCCAGCAGTTCCCGATTAAAAGCTTTCTTT. The chain carries TRBV6-2 or TRBV6-3 and TRBJ1-1; no firm D call. Germline V gene data show CDR1 as MNHEY and CDR2 as SVGEGT. Trimming took 4 bases from V and 9 from J, leaving 9 bases between them. The CDR3 totals 11 residues.

V gene TRBV28 combines with J gene TRBJ2-5; 7 bases match TRBD2. V trimming: 0 bases; J trimming: 5 bases; junction bases outside the gene matches: 6. Germline values: CDR1 MDHEN, CDR2 SYDVKM. This CDR3 has 15 residues. Here the CDR3 DNA reads TGTGCCAGCAGTTTATGGGGGGGGGTCGGGGAGACCCAGTACTTC. This sequence encodes CASSLWGGVGETQYF.

The J gene is TRBJ1-1, the V gene TRBV28; 12 bases are a match to TRBD1. Germline loops: CDR1 MDHEN, CDR2 SYDVKM. V lost 3 bases to trimming and J lost 11 bases; unmatched junction nucleotides: 10. The CDR3 is made up of 15 amino acids. The CDR3 nucleotides are TGTGCCAGCAGTTTGGAGGGACAGGGGGCTAGGGGCGCTTTCTTT. Protein sequence: CASSLEGQGARGAFF. The entire variable domain, with the rest obtained from reference TRBV28 and TRBJ1-1, is as follows: DVKVTQSSRYLVKRTGEKVFLECVQDMDHENMFWYRQDPGLGLRLIYFSYDVKMKEKGDIPEGYSVSREKKERFSLILESASTNQTSMYLCASSLEGQGARGAFFGQGTRLTVV.

This clonotype was seen many times. This sequence may be a read error, since a much larger clone differs from it by one base. The chain is built from TRBV28 and TRBJ2-5; TRBD1 aligns across 9 bases. Germline trimming cut 4 bases from V and 3 bases from J; bases unmatched to any gene: 12. The CDR3 has 17 amino acids. Per germline, CDR1 MDHEN and CDR2 SYDVKM. The CDR3 reads CASSSANSGQGKETQYF. The DNA for the CDR3 is TGTGCCAGCAGTTCCGCGAATTCGGGACAGGGAAAAGAGACCCAGTACTTC.

In DNA, the CDR3 is TGCGCCAGCAGTGAGTCGATTGAGCAGGGAGAGACCCAGTACTTC. Protein: CASSESIEQGETQYF. The chain is built from TRBV10-1 and TRBJ2-5; maybe TRBD1 (5 bases). The V gene's germline CDR1 is WNHNN and CDR2 SYGVQD (reference sequence). This CDR3 contains 15 residues. Trimming took off 0 bases at V and 4 bases at J, with 12 bases between the two ends.

This clonotype was seen at least ten times. The CDR3 DNA is TGCAGCGTTGGACCGACAGGGGTCGGGGACACCATATATTTT. The encoded protein is CSVGPTGVGDTIYF. The V call is TRBV29-1, the J call TRBJ1-3; 8 bases map to TRBD1. The J segment lost 8 bases and the V segment lost 4 bases, leaving 10 bases of the junction unmatched. The CDR3 covers 14 residues. Germline V CDR1 and CDR2: SQVTM, ANQGSEA.

Ten or more counts support this clonotype. V gene TRBV20-1 combines with J gene TRBJ1-5; D gene ambiguous. Per germline, CDR1 DFQATT and CDR2 SNEGSKA (reference sequence). The CDR3 is 9 amino acids. V was clipped by 7 bases and J by 7 bases, with 5 bases between them. CDR3: CSGYQPQHF. CDR3 nucleotides: TGCAGTGGTTACCAGCCCCAGCATTTT.

This clonotype showed up many times. The chain is built from TRBV12-3 or TRBV12-4 and TRBJ2-7, with 8 bases fitting TRBD1. V gave up 9 bases and J gave up 5 bases; unmatched junction bases: 9. The CDR3 consists of 13 residues. CDR3 residues: CASKQGGFHEQYF. The DNA of the CDR3 is TGTGCCAGTAAACAGGGGGGCTTCCACGAGCAGTACTTC.

This clonotype was seen repeatedly, ten times or more. The chain uses TRBV7-6 and TRBJ1-1, with TRBD1 identical over 8 bases. The J segment lost 10 bases and the V segment lost 5 bases, leaving 12 bases of the junction unmatched. The CDR3 is 14 amino acids. Per germline, CDR1 SGHVS and CDR2 FNYEAQ. The CDR3 coding sequence is TGTGCCAGCAGCGGGGGGACAGGACTTTTCGGAGCTTTCTTT. Its translation: CASSGGTGLFGAFF.

In this sample, this clonotype turned up many times. The gene calls are TRBV6-5 and TRBJ2-7; TRBD2 agrees at 13 bases. The ends lost 4 bases at V and 3 bases at J; junction bases unmatched: 3. Germline CDR1 MNHEY, CDR2 SVGAGI. This CDR3 comprises 15 residues. The CDR3 reads CASSSRTSGSYEQYF. CDR3 DNA sequence: TGTGCCAGCAGTTCCCGGACTAGCGGGAGCTACGAGCAGTACTTC.

This clonotype has a count of ten or more. The chain recombines TRBV20-1 with TRBJ1-1; 7 nucleotides line up with TRBD1. This CDR3 comprises 15 residues. V lost 6 bases, J lost 0 bases, and 10 bases stayed unmatched. The V gene's germline CDR1 is DFQATT and CDR2 SNEGSKA (reference sequence). CDR3: CSAPGTATLNTEAFF. The CDR3 DNA sequence: TGCAGTGCGCCTGGGACAGCAACCTTGAACACTGAAGCTTTCTTT.

A remark on this clonotype: A much larger clone differs from this one at a single base, so this may be a read error. The chain recombines TRBV28 with TRBJ2-5; possible D gene TRBD2, 6 bases. Germline assignment: CDR1 MDHEN and CDR2 SYDVKM. The length of the CDR3 is 14 residues. V was clipped by 4 bases and J by 1 base, with 10 bases between them. The CDR3 nucleotides are TGTGCCAGCAGTTCCCGGGACTTCCAAGAGACCCAGTACTTC. Translation: CASSSRDFQETQYF.

This clonotype has a count of ten or more. The V call is TRBV20-1, the J call TRBJ1-1; the D gene is possibly TRBD1 (5 bases). There are 14 residues in the CDR3. Trimming left V 2 bases short and J 5 bases short, with 15 bases between. Germline lookup yields CDR1 DFQATT and CDR2 SNEGSKA (reference sequence). The CDR3 loop is CSARFPGGGTEAFF. CDR3 nucleotide sequence: TGCAGTGCTAGATTCCCCGGGGGAGGAACTGAAGCTTTCTTT.

Many counts were recorded for this clonotype. This chain links TRBV9 with TRBJ2-2; D gene unclear. V was cut by 3 bases and J by 2 bases, with 11 bases left in between. This CDR3 spans 15 amino acids. The V gene's germline CDR1 is SGDLS and CDR2 YYNGEE. The CDR3 is CASSAYPKNTGELFF. The CDR3 region has the DNA TGTGCCAGCAGCGCGTACCCTAAAAACACCGGGGAGCTGTTTTTT.